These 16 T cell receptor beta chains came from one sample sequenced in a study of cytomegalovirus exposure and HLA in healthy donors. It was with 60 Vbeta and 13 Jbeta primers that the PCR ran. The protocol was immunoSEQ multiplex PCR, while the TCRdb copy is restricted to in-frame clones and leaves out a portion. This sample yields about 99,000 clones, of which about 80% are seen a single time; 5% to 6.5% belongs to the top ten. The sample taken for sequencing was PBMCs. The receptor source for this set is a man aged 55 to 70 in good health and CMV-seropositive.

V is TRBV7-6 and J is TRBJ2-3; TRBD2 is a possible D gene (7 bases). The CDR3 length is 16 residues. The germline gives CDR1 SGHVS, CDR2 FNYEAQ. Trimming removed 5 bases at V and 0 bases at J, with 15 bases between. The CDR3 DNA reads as TGTGCCAGCAGCACCATCGGGGGGCAGAGCACAGATACGCAGTATTTT. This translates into CASSTIGGQSTDTQYF.

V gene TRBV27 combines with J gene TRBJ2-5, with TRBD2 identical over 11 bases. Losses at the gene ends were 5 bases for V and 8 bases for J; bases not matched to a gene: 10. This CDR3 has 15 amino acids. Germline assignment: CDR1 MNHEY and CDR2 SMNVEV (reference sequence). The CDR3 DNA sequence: TGTGCCAGCAGTCCCACGGGACTAGCGGACCGCACCCAGTACTTC. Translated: CASSPTGLADRTQYF.

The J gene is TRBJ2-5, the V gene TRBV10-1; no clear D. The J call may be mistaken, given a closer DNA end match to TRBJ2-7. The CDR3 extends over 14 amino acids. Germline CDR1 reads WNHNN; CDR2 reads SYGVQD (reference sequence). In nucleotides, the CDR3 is TGCGCCAGCAGTGCGGATAATGGGCGCTACGAGCAGTACTTC. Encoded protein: CASSADNGRYEQYF.

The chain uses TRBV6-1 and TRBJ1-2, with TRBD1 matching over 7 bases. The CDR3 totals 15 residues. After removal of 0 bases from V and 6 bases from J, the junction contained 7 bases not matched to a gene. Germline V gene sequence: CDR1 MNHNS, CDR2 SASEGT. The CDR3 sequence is CASSEAAGGVDGYTF. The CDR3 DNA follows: TGTGCCAGCAGTGAAGCGGCAGGGGGTGTCGATGGCTACACCTTC.

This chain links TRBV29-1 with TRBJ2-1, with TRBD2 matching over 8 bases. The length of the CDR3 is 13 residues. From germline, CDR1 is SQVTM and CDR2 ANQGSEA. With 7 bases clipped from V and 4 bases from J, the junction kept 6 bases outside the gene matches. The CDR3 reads CSAAGLGYNEQFF. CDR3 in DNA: TGCAGCGCCGCGGGACTAGGGTACAATGAGCAGTTCTTC.

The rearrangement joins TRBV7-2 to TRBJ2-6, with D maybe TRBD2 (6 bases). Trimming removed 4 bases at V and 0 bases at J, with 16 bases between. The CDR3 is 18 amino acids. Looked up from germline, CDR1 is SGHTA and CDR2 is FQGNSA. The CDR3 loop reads CASSSRDGGVSGANVLTF. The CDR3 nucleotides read TGTGCCAGCAGCTCCCGGGACGGAGGGGTCTCTGGGGCCAACGTCCTGACTTTC.

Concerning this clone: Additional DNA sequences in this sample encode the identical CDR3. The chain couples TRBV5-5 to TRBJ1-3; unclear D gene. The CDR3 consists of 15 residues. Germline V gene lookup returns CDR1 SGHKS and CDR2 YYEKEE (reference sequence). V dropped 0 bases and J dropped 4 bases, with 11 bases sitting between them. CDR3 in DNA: TGTGCCAGCAGCTTGGTTCCGGGTTCGGGAAACACCATATATTTT. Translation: CASSLVPGSGNTIYF.

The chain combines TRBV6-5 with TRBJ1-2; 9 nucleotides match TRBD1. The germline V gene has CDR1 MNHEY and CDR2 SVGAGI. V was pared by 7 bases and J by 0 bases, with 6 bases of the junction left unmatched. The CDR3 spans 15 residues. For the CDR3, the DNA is TGTGCCAGCAATGACAGGGGGGTTTCTAACTATGGCTACACCTTC. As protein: CASNDRGVSNYGYTF.

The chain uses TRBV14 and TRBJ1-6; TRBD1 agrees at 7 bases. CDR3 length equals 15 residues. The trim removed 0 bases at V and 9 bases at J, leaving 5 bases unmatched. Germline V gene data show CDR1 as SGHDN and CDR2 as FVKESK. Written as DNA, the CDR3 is TGTGCCAGCAGCCAAGAGGTACAGGGGAGTTCACCCCTCCACTTT. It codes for CASSQEVQGSSPLHF.

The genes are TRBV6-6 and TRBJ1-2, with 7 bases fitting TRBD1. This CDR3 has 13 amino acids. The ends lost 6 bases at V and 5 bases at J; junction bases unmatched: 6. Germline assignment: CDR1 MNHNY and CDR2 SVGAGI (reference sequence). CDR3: CASRPGTAYGYTF. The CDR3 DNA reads TGTGCCAGCAGACCCGGGACAGCTTATGGCTACACCTTC.

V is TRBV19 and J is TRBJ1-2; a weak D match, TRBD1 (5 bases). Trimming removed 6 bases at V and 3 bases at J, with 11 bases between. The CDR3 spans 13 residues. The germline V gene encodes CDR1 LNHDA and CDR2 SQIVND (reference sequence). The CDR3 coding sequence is TGTGCCAGTAGGCGGGGCGGAGACTATGGCTACACCTTC. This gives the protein CASRRGGDYGYTF.

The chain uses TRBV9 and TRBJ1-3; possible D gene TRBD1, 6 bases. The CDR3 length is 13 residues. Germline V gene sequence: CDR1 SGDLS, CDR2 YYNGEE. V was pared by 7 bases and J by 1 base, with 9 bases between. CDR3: CASRGASGNTIYF. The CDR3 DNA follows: TGTGCCAGCCGGGGGGCTTCTGGAAACACCATATATTTT.

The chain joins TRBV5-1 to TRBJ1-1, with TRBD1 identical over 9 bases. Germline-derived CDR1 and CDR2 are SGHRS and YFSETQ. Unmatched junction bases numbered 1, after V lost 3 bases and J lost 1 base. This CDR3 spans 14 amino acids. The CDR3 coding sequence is TGCGCCAGCAGCTGGGGACAGGGGAACACTGAAGCTTTCTTT. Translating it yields CASSWGQGNTEAFF.

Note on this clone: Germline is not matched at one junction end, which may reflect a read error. CDR3 loop: CASSHQWGLMNTEASF. In DNA form, the CDR3 reads TGTGCCAGCAGCCACCAGTGGGGACTGATGAACACTGAAGCTTCCTTT. The chain links TRBV7-9 to TRBJ1-1; possibly TRBD1 for D (5 bases). The CDR3 loop spans 16 amino acids. The V gene's germline CDR1 is SEHNR and CDR2 FQNEAQ (reference sequence).

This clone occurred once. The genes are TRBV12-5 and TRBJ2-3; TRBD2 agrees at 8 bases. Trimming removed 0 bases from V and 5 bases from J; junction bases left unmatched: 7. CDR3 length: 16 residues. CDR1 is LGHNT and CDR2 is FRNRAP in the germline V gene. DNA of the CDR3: TGTGCTAGTGGTTTGGTACGGGGGGGCGTTGGAGATACGCAGTATTTT. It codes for CASGLVRGGVGDTQYF.

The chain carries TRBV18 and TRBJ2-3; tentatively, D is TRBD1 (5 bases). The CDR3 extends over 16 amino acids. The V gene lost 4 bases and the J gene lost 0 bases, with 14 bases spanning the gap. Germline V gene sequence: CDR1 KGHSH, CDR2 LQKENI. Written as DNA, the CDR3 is TGTGCCAGCTCACGAGACAGTCTTTCTAGCACAGATACGCAGTATTTT. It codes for CASSRDSLSSTDTQYF.